This T cell receptor beta chain is drawn from a study of T cell repertoires in cytomegalovirus infection. Study at large: Both a matching HLA type and CMV infection were indicated by public TCR beta signatures. Points from the study as a whole: In two of eight donors, the top clonotype was HLA-C-restricted CMV-specific.

TCRdb fed the reads into MiXCR, producing one record per CDR3 protein. The repertoire holds 400,000 or so distinct CDR3 sequences, with around a sixth as singletons. This clonotype turned up a few times. What it binds is unknown. The length of the CDR3 is 14 residues. Germline V lookup: CDR1 MDHEN, CDR2 SYDVKM. J gave up 8 bases and V 3 bases, and 3 bases lay outside the gene matches. The sequencing sample was made of PBMCs. This TCR was recovered from a human donor in good health (CMV status not recorded). Some clones in this sample may be carry-over from other donors' samples. The chain combines TRBV28 with TRBJ1-4; 10 bases fit TRBD1. CDR3 region: CASSFPDRGEKLFF. CDR3 sequence (DNA): TGTGCCAGCAGTTTTCCGGACAGGGGGGAAAAACTGTTTTTT.